This passage covers 9 T cell receptor beta chains from one sample sequenced in a study of human T cells and chemical hapten exposure. TCRdb ran MiXCR on the RACE reads and lists one entry per CDR3 protein. The data contain 100,000 or so distinct CDR3 sequences, 9.3% of them singletons. The time point here: patch test 2, 6 weeks after DPC sensitization. The sample's treatment: therapeutic diphenylcyclopropenone sensitization with weekly scalp DPC. The specimen comprised whole blood, sampled in connection with sensitization to the hapten diphenylcyclopropenone (DPC). The source is a woman aged 40 to 49 with alopecia areata. Some clones in this sample may be carry-over from other donors' samples.

Many counts were recorded for this clonotype. This chain connects TRBV4-3 to TRBJ2-3; D is unclear. Trimming took off 0 bases at V and 1 base at J, with 8 bases between the two ends. CDR1 is LGHNA, CDR2 YSLEER, per germline. The CDR3 extends over 15 amino acids. The CDR3 DNA follows: TGCGCCAGCAGCCAAGATAGGCTCGGCACAGATACGCAGTATTTT. Its protein product is CASSQDRLGTDTQYF.

The chain carries TRBV21-1 and TRBJ2-7; the table's D gene call, TRBD1, was not cross checked with the DNA. TRBV21-1 is a pseudogene segment. CDR3 length: 18 residues. The CDR3 nucleotides are TGTGCCAGCAGCACACTCTTTCCCAAGACAGGGGGCCGCCACGAGCAGTACTTC. The encoded protein is CASSTLFPKTGGRHEQYF.

The sample holds a few counts of this clonotype. The chain is built from TRBV24-1 and TRBJ1-1; weak D call: TRBD1 (6 bases). The V and J ends lost 6 bases and 0 bases respectively, with 13 bases between them. This CDR3 comprises 15 residues. In germline, CDR1 is KGHDR, CDR2 SFDVKD. The DNA for the CDR3 is TGTGCCACCAGTCCCAGGGGAGCTATGAACACTGAAGCTTTCTTT. Encoded protein: CATSPRGAMNTEAFF.

This clonotype occurred a few times. One junction end does not reproduce the germline sequence, and a read error may be involved. The chain is built from TRBV7-7 and TRBJ2-3; 7 bases are a match to TRBD2. Germline-derived CDR1 and CDR2 are SSHAT and FNYEAQ (reference sequence). CDR3 length: 14 amino acids. The DNA for the CDR3 is TGTGCTAGCAGCTTGGGGACTAACACAGATACGCAGTATTTT. Protein sequence: CASSLGTNTDTQYF.

Many counts were recorded for this clonotype. The V and J genes are TRBV18 and TRBJ2-3; D not certain. Trimming shortened V by 3 bases and J by 3 bases, and 10 bases separated the two germline ends. The CDR3 spans 14 residues. Germline V gene sequence: CDR1 KGHSH, CDR2 LQKENI. The CDR3 is CASSPPEATDTQYF. The CDR3, as DNA: TGTGCCAGCTCACCCCCCGAGGCAACAGATACGCAGTATTTT.

This clonotype appeared a few times. The rearrangement joins TRBV7-2 to TRBJ2-5; D is possibly TRBD1 or TRBD2 (5 bases each). CDR3 length: 17 amino acids. The V end lost 0 bases, the J end lost 1 base, and 15 bases lay between the germline ends. From germline, CDR1 is SGHTA and CDR2 FQGNSA. This CDR3 is CASSLAPGPGSQETQYF. The CDR3 coding sequence is TGTGCCAGCAGCTTAGCCCCGGGACCCGGATCCCAAGAGACCCAGTACTTC.

The chain is built from TRBV7-9 and TRBJ2-2, with 8 bases fitting TRBD1. The CDR3 contains 15 residues. Germline V gene sequence: CDR1 SEHNR, CDR2 FQNEAQ (reference sequence). V lost 3 bases to trimming and J lost 7 bases; unmatched junction nucleotides: 7. The CDR3 DNA sequence: TGTGCCAGCAGCTTGACCCCAGGGGGCGTCGGGGAGCTGTTTTTT. Translation gives CASSLTPGGVGELFF. The complete variable domain, with remaining parts taken from reference TRBV7-9 and TRBJ2-2, reads DTGVSQNPRHKITKRGQNVTFRCDPISEHNRLYWYRQTLGQGPEFLTYFQNEAQLEKSRLLSDRFSAERPKGSFSTLEIQRTEQGDSAMYLCASSLTPGGVGELFFGEGSRLTVL.

This clonotype was recorded many times. The rearrangement uses TRBV9 and TRBJ2-1; TRBD1 matches 7 bases. V trimming: 0 bases; J trimming: 2 bases; junction bases outside the gene matches: 5. CDR3 length: 16 amino acids. Germline V lookup: CDR1 SGDLS, CDR2 YYNGEE. The CDR3 loop is CASSVDPGGTYNEQFF. The CDR3 DNA sequence: TGTGCCAGCAGCGTAGATCCAGGGGGAACCTACAATGAGCAGTTCTTC.

This clonotype was seen a few times. The CDR3 protein is CASSGSGTGGYEQYF. CDR3 coding DNA: TGTGCCAGCAGTGGGTCCGGGACAGGGGGCTACGAGCAGTACTTC. This sequence joins TRBV7-2 and TRBJ2-7; 11 nucleotides agree with TRBD1. The V and J ends lost 6 bases and 3 bases, in that order; junction bases with no gene match: 7. The CDR3 loop spans 15 amino acids. Germline V gives CDR1 SGHTA, CDR2 FQGNSA.